This T cell receptor (beta chain) emerged from a study of cytomegalovirus exposure and HLA in healthy donors. Study-wide context: A later analysis reported the 120 validation repertoires used the same platform as the approximately 660 first-cohort repertoires.

The data were produced by immunoSEQ multiplex PCR, yet TCRdb's version contains in-frame clones alone and is incomplete. The data show roughly 90,000 clones, 85% seen once. Study-wide points: In the 120 or so validation repertoires, roughly 94% of cluster scores exceeded 0, per a later analysis. A few of the chains that were CMV-associated were confirmed in vitro to be specific for CMV antigens. Rarity marked most TCR sequences, yet some public TCRs occurred in many donors.

About this clone itself: Its antigen is not identified.

The sequence was collected from a man between 18 and 29 years old in good health and CMV-seropositive. Sequences were obtained from PBMCs.

This CDR3 is CAISYASSRTQYF. CDR3 nucleotides: TGTGCCATCAGTTATGCCTCTTCCAGGACCCAGTACTTC. The chain employs TRBV10-3 and TRBJ2-5, with no clear D. From germline, CDR1 is ENHRY and CDR2 SYGVKD. V lost 5 bases and J 7 bases, leaving 14 bases between the germline ends. The CDR3 contains 13 residues.